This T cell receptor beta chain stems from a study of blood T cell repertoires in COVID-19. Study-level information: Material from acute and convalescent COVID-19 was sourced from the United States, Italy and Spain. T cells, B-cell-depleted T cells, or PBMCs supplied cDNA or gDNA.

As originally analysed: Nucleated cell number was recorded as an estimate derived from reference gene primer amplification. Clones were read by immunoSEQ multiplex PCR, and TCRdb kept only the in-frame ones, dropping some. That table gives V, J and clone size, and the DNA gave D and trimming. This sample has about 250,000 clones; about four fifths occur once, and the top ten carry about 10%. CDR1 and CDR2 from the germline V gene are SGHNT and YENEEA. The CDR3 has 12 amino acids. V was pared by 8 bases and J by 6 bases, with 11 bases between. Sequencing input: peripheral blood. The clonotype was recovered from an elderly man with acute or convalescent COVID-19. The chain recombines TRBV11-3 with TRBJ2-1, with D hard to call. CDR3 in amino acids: CASGRHSNEQFF. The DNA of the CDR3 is TGTGCCAGCGGCCGCCACAGCAATGAGCAGTTCTTC.